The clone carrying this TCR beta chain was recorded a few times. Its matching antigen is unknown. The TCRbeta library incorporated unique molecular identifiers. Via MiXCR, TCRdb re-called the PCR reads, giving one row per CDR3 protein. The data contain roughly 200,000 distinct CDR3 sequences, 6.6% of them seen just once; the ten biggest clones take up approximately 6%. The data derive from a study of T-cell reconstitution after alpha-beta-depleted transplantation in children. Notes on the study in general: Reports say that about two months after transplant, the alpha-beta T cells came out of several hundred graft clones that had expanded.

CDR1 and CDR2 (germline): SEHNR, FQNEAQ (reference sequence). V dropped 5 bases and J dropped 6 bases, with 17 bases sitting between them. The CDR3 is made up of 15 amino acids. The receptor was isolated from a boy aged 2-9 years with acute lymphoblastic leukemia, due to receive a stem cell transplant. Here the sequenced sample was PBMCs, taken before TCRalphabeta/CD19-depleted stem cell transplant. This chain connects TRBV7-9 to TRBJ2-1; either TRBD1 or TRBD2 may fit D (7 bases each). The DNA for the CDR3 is TGTGCCAGCAGCGCCAGGGGGGGCTGGCCCAATGAGCAGTTCTTC. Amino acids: CASSARGGWPNEQFF.